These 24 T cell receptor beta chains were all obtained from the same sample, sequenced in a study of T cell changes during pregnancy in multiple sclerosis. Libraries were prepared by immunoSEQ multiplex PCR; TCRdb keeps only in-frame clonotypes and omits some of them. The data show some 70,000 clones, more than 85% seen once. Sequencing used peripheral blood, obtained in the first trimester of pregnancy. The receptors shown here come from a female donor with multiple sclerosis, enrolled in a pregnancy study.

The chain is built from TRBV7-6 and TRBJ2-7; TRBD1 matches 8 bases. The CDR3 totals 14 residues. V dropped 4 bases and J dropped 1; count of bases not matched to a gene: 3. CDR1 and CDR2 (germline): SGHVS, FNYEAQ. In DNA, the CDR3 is TGTGCCAGCAGCTCGACAGGGGATTCCTACGAGCAGTACTTC. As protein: CASSSTGDSYEQYF. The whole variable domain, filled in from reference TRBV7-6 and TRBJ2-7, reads GAGVSQSPRYKVTKRGQDVALRCDPISGHVSLYWYRQALGQGPEFLTYFNYEAQQDKSGLPNDRFSAERPEGSISTLTIQRTEQRDSAMYRCASSSTGDSYEQYFGPGTRLTVT.

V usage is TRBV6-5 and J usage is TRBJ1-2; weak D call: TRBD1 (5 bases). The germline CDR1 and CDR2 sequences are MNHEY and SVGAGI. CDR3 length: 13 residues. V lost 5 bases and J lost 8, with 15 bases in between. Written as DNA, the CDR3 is TGTGCCAGCAGTAACCCGGGACTTGGAGGCTACACCTTC. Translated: CASSNPGLGGYTF.

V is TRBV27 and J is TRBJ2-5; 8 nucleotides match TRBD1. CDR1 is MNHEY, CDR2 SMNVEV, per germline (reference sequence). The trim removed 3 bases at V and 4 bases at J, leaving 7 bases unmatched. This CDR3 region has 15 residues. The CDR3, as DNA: TGTGCCAGCAGTTTTGGAGAGACAGGGGTAGAGACCCAGTACTTC. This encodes CASSFGETGVETQYF.

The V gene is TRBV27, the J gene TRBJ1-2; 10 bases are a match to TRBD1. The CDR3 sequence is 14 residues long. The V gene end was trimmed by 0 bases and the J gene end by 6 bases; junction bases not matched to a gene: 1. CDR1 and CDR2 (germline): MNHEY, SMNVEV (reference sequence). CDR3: CASSLSGTGDGYTF. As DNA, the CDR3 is TGTGCCAGCAGTTTATCAGGGACAGGGGATGGCTACACCTTC.

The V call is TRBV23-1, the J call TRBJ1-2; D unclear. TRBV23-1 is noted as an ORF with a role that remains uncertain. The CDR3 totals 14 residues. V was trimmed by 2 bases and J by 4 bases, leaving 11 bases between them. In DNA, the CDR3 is TGCGCCAGCAGTCAACAAACGCCAGTCTATGGCTACACCTTC. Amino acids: CASSQQTPVYGYTF.

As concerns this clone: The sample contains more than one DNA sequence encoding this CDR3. The CDR3 bases are TGTGCCAGCAGTTTTCGGGGTGGCAACACTGAAGCTTTCTTT. Translation: CASSFRGGNTEAFF. This sequence joins TRBV27 and TRBJ1-1; D not resolved. The V and J ends lost 3 bases and 2 bases respectively, with 10 bases between them. The CDR3 runs to 14 residues. The V gene's germline CDR1 is MNHEY and CDR2 SMNVEV (reference sequence).

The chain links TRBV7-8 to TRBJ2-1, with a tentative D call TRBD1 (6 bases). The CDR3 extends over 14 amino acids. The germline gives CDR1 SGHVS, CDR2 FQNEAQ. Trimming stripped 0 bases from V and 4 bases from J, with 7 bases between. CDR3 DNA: TGTGCCAGCAGCTTAGCGGGGGCTTACAATGAGCAGTTCTTC. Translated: CASSLAGAYNEQFF.

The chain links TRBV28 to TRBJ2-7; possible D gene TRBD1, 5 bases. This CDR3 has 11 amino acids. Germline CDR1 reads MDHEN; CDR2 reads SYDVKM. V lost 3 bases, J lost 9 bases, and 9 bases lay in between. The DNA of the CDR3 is TGTGCCAGCAGTTTTAGGCAGGGGCAGTACTTC. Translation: CASSFRQGQYF.

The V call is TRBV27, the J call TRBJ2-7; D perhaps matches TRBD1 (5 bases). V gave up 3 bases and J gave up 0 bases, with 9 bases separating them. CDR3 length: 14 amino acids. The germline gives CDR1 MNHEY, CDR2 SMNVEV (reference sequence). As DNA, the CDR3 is TGTGCCAGCAGTTTGCACAGGAGCTCCTACGAGCAGTACTTC. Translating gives CASSLHRSSYEQYF.

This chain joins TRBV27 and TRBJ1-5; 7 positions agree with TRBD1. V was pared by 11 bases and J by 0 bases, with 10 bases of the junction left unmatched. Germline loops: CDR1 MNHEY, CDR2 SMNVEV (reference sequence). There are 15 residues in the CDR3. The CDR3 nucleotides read TGTGCCGGCCCATGGGGACAGCTTAGCAATCAGCCCCAGCATTTT. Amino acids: CAGPWGQLSNQPQHF.

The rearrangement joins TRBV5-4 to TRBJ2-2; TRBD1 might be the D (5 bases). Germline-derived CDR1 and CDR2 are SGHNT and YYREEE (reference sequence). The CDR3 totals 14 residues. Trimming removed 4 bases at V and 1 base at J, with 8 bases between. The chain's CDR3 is CASSEDMNTGELFF. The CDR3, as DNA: TGTGCCAGCAGCGAGGACATGAACACCGGGGAGCTGTTTTTT. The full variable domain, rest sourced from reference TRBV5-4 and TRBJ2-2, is ETGVTQSPTHLIKTRGQQVTLRCSSQSGHNTVSWYQQALGQGPQFIFQYYREEENGRGNFPPRFSGLQFPNYSSELNVNALELDDSALYLCASSEDMNTGELFFGEGSRLTVL.

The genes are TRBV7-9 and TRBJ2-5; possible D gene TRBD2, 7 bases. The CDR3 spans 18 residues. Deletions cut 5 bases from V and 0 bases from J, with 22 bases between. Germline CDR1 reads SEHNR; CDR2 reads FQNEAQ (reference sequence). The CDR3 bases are TGTGCCAGCAGCCTCCGGGGAGGTGCGGGGGCGCACCAAGAGACCCAGTACTTC. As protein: CASSLRGGAGAHQETQYF.

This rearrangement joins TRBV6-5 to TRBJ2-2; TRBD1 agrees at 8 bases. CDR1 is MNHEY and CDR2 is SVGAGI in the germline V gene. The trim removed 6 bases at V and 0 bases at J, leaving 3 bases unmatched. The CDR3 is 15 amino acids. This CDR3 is CASRAQGANTGELFF. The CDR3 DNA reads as TGTGCCAGCAGGGCACAGGGGGCGAACACCGGGGAGCTGTTTTTT.

CDR3 sequence reads: CAISETGRGETQYF. The DNA of the CDR3 is TGTGCCATCAGTGAGACCGGGAGGGGAGAGACCCAGTACTTC. The chain carries TRBV10-3 and TRBJ2-5; 8 nucleotides align to TRBD2. The length of the CDR3 is 14 residues. V gave up 2 bases and J gave up 4 bases; unmatched junction bases: 3. The V gene's germline CDR1 is ENHRY and CDR2 SYGVKD.

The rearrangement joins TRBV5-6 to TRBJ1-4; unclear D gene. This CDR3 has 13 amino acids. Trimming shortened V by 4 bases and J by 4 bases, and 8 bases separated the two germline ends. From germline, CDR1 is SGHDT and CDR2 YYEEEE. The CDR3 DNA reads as TGTGCCAGCAGCCTCGGTGGTAATGAAAAACTGTTTTTT. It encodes CASSLGGNEKLFF.

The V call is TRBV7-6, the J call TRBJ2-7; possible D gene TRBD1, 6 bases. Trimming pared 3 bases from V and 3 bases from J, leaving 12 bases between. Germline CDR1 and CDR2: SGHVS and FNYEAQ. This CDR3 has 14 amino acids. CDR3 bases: TGTGCCAGCAGCTTTCGGCAGGGGTACTACGAGCAGTACTTC. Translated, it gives CASSFRQGYYEQYF. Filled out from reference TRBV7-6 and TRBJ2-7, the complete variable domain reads GAGVSQSPRYKVTKRGQDVALRCDPISGHVSLYWYRQALGQGPEFLTYFNYEAQQDKSGLPNDRFSAERPEGSISTLTIQRTEQRDSAMYRCASSFRQGYYEQYFGPGTRLTVT.

The CDR3 nucleotides read TGCGCCAGCAGCCGCTACCACCCCGGGACAGGGAACTACGAGCAGTACTTC. This codes for CASSRYHPGTGNYEQYF. The V and J genes are TRBV4-1 and TRBJ2-7; TRBD1 agrees at 9 bases. V trimming: 4 bases; J trimming: 3 bases; junction bases outside the gene matches: 13. The CDR3 is made up of 17 amino acids. Looked up from germline, CDR1 is MGHRA and CDR2 is YSYEKL.

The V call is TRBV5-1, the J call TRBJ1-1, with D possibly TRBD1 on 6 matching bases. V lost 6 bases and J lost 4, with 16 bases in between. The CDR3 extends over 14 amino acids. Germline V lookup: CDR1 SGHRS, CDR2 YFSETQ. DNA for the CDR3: TGCGCCAGCACCCTGGCCGGACAGTTCACTGAAGCTTTCTTT. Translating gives CASTLAGQFTEAFF.

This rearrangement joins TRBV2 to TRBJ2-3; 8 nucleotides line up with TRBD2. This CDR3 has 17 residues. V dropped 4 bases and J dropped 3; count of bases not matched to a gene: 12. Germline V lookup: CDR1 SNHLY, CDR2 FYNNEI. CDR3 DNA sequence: TGTGCCAGCAGTGGGCGAGCGGGGGCATGGGGGACAGATACGCAGTATTTT. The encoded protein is CASSGRAGAWGTDTQYF. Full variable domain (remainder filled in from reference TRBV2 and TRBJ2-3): EPEVTQTPSHQVTQMGQEVILRCVPISNHLYFYWYRQILGQKVEFLVSFYNNEISEKSEIFDDQFSVERPDGSNFTLKIRSTKLEDSAMYFCASSGRAGAWGTDTQYFGPGTRLTVL.

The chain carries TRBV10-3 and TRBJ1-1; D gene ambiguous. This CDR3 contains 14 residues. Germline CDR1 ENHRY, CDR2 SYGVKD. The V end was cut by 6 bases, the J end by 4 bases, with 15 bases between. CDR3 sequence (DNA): TGTGCCATCAGGTTCCAGTTAGAGGGCACTGAAGCTTTCTTT. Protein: CAIRFQLEGTEAFF.

CDR3 residues: CASSLGSSYNEQFF. The CDR3 nucleotides are TGTGCCAGCAGCTTGGGCAGCTCCTACAATGAGCAGTTCTTC. The chain recombines TRBV5-6 with TRBJ2-1; D unresolved. CDR3 length: 14 residues. CDR1 is SGHDT, CDR2 YYEEEE, per germline. V gave up 0 bases and J gave up 0 bases, with 4 bases separating them.

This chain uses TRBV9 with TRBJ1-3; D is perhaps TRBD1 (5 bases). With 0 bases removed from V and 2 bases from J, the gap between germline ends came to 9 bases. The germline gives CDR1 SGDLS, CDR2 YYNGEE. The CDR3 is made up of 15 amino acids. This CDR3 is CASSVGGGTGNTIYF. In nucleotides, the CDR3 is TGTGCCAGCAGCGTAGGGGGGGGAACTGGAAACACCATATATTTT.

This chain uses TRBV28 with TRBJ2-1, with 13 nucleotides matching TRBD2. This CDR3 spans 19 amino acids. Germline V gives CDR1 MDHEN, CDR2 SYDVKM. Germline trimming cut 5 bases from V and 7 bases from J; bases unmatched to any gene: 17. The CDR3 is CASSVRQGASGLAGNEQFF. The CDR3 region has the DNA TGTGCCAGCAGTGTAAGACAGGGGGCCTCGGGACTAGCGGGGAATGAGCAGTTCTTC.

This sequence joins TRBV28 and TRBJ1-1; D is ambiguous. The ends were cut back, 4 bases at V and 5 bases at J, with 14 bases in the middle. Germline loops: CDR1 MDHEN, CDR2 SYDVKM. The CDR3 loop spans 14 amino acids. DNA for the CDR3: TGTGCCAGCAGTTCCGAGCGGTGGAATACTGAAGCTTTCTTT. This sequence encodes CASSSERWNTEAFF.